The rows below give T cell receptor beta chains drawn from one sample of a study of blood T cell repertoires in COVID-19. TCRdb's table, derived via immunoSEQ multiplex PCR, lists solely in-frame clones and lacks some. The sample has fewer than 200,000 clones, approximately 90% seen once. Material: peripheral blood. The receptor source for this set is a man in his 60s with acute or convalescent COVID-19. Both conserved end residues are part of each CDR3. Each record gives: CDR3 length, D gene, J gene, clone size, V gene, CDR3 protein, CDR3 DNA. A D gene is named only where the DNA matches it firmly. Clone size appears in some rows only: once, few, many, or a class for an expanded clone.

13 | TRBD1 | TRBJ1-3 | . | TRBV6-5 | CASSFGQGHTIYF | TGTGCCAGCAGTTTCGGACAGGGCCACACCATATATTTT
14 | TRBD1 | TRBJ1-2 | . | TRBV7-9 | CASSPGTGPQGYTF | TGTGCCAGCAGCCCCGGGACAGGACCCCAAGGCTACACCTTC
14 | TRBD1 | TRBJ1-5 | . | TRBV3-1/TRBV3-2 | CASSLGQGRQPQHF | TGTGCCAGCAGCCTAGGACAGGGCAGACAGCCCCAGCATTTT
14 | . | TRBJ1-5 | . | TRBV6-5 | CATSTLVSNQPQHF | TGTGCCACCTCTACCTTGGTTAGCAATCAGCCCCAGCATTTT
15 | . | TRBJ2-2 | . | TRBV5-1 | CASSLREHGTGELFF | TGCGCCAGCAGCTTGAGGGAGCATGGTACCGGGGAGCTGTTTTTT
14 | . | TRBJ2-2 | . | TRBV19 | CASSIGRDTGELFF | TGTGCCAGTAGTATCGGTAGAGACACCGGGGAGCTGTTTTTT
16 | TRBD2 | TRBJ2-3 | . | TRBV19 | CASSTSTSGVTDTQYF | TGTGCCAGTAGTACTTCTACTAGCGGTGTCACAGATACGCAGTATTTT
14 | . | TRBJ1-2 | . | TRBV23-1 | CASSSQDINYGYTF | TGCGCCAGCAGTTCTCAAGACATCAACTATGGCTACACCTTC
16 | TRBD2 | TRBJ2-3 | . | TRBV7-9 | CASSLALAGSTDTQYF | TGTGCCAGCAGCTTAGCCCTAGCGGGAAGCACAGATACGCAGTATTTT
16 | . | TRBJ1-1 | . | TRBV7-9 | CASSSLLNPTNTEAFF | TGTGCCAGCAGCTCCCTATTGAACCCTACTAACACTGAAGCTTTCTTT
14 | TRBD1 | TRBJ2-7 | once | TRBV5-4 | CASSSRQGSYEQYF | TGTGCCAGCAGCTCGCGACAGGGTTCCTACGAGCAGTACTTC
14 | . | TRBJ1-5 | . | TRBV5-6 | CASSLTGTTKPQHF | TGTGCCAGCAGCCTCACCGGGACAACAAAGCCCCAGCATTTT
16 | . | TRBJ2-3 | . | TRBV6-5 | CASSYWSRSSTDTQYF | TGTGCCAGCAGTTATTGGTCCAGGTCCAGCACAGATACGCAGTATTTT
13 | . | TRBJ2-2 | . | TRBV15 | CATRGRGTGELFF | TGTGCCACCAGGGGGCGTGGGACCGGGGAGCTGTTTTTT
13 | TRBD2 | TRBJ2-3 | . | TRBV12-5 | CASGDGLADTQYF | TGTGCTAGTGGGGACGGACTAGCCGATACGCAGTATTTT
17 | . | TRBJ1-4 | . | TRBV19 | CASSIIGWGGRNEKLFF | TGTGCCAGTAGTATCATTGGGTGGGGCGGACGGAATGAAAAACTGTTTTTT
15 | TRBD1 | TRBJ1-1 | once | TRBV11-3 | CASSLWTGINTEAFF | TGTGCCAGCAGCCTATGGACAGGGATAAATACTGAAGCTTTCTTT
15 | . | TRBJ1-1 | . | TRBV5-1 | CASSMTGTPNTEAFF | TGCGCCAGCAGCATGACCGGGACACCAAACACTGAAGCTTTCTTT
16 | . | TRBJ1-4 | . | TRBV6-4 | CASSEDFSEENEKLFF | TGTGCCAGCAGTGAGGACTTCAGCGAAGAAAATGAAAAACTGTTTTTT
14 | . | TRBJ1-2 | once | TRBV18 | CASSLQGTFYGYTF | TGTGCCAGCTCACTTCAGGGTACCTTCTATGGCTACACCTTC
15 | . | TRBJ1-2 | . | TRBV5-1 | CASSLDSGANYGYTF | TGCGCCAGCAGCTTGGACTCGGGGGCTAACTATGGCTACACCTTC
14 | . | TRBJ1-3 | once | TRBV2 | CASSSSTGRNTIYF | TGTGCCAGCAGTTCGAGTACAGGCCGAAACACCATATATTTT
11 | . | TRBJ1-1 | . | TRBV12-3/TRBV12-4 | CASSRTGEAFF | TGTGCCAGCAGCCGAACCGGGGAAGCTTTCTTT
15 | . | TRBJ1-2 | few | TRBV6-6 | CASSYSQTPNYGYTF | TGTGCCAGCAGTTACTCACAGACCCCTAACTATGGCTACACCTTC
13 | . | TRBJ1-6 | . | TRBV2 | CASSEQRESPLHF | TGTGCCAGCAGTGAACAGCGGGAATCACCCCTCCACTTT
15 | TRBD1 | TRBJ1-5 | . | TRBV18 | CASSPTGDSNQPQHF | TGTGCCAGCTCACCGACAGGGGATAGCAATCAGCCCCAGCATTTT